Below, 23 T cell receptor beta chains from the same sample are listed, as sequenced in a study of cytomegalovirus exposure and HLA in healthy donors. PCR primers comprised 60 Vbeta and 13 Jbeta primers. The table came from immunoSEQ multiplex PCR; TCRdb's copy has only in-frame clones and leaves some out. This sample carries some 150,000 clones, about four fifths of them seen once, and the ten largest clones take about 5%. Sequencing used PBMCs. The receptors shown here come from a man aged 25-45 years in good health and CMV-seropositive.

The chain links TRBV19 to TRBJ1-2, with 7 bases aligning to TRBD1. After removal of 6 bases from V and 5 bases from J, the junction contained 9 bases not matched to a gene. This CDR3 has 14 amino acids. In germline, CDR1 is LNHDA, CDR2 SQIVND (reference sequence). CDR3 coding DNA: TGTGCCAGTAGCACGACAGGGCCAGGGTATGGCTACACCTTC. It codes for CASSTTGPGYGYTF.

The chain carries TRBV7-2 and TRBJ1-2; 8 positions agree with TRBD1. V lost 1 base to trimming and J lost 8 bases; unmatched junction nucleotides: 9. The CDR3 spans 15 residues. Germline CDR1 reads SGHTA; CDR2 reads FQGNSA. CDR3 nucleotides: TGTGCCAGCAGCTTAGTGGGGACAGGCGTTTGGGGCTACACCTTC. The encoded protein is CASSLVGTGVWGYTF.

The chain carries TRBV14 and TRBJ2-5; 7 bases are a match to TRBD1. This CDR3 contains 17 residues. V was pared by 1 base and J by 2 bases, with 10 bases of the junction left unmatched. Germline assignment: CDR1 SGHDN and CDR2 FVKESK. CDR3 nucleotides: TGTGCCAGCAGCCAAGTGGGTCACAGGGGCAATCAAGAGACCCAGTACTTC. Residues: CASSQVGHRGNQETQYF.

The genes are TRBV19 and TRBJ1-6; D not certain. The germline V gene has CDR1 LNHDA and CDR2 SQIVND (reference sequence). V lost 7 bases and J lost 13, with 14 bases in between. The CDR3 length is 12 residues. DNA for the CDR3: TGTGCCAGTAAGGGCAGCGGCCCCCCCCTCCACTTT. It is translated as CASKGSGPPLHF. Filled out from reference TRBV19 and TRBJ1-6, the complete variable domain reads DGGITQSPKYLFRKEGQNVTLSCEQNLNHDAMYWYRQDPGQGLRLIYYSQIVNDFQKGDIAEGYSVSREKKESFPLTVTSAQKNPTAFYLCASKGSGPPLHFGNGTRLTVT.

Of note for this clone: A junction end diverges from the germline sequence, so it may reflect a read error. The chain links TRBV11-2 to TRBJ2-1, with TRBD2 as a possible D gene (7 bases). Germline values: CDR1 SGHAT, CDR2 FQNNGV. CDR3 length: 11 residues. CDR3 in amino acids: CASSQGLAAVF. The CDR3 region has the DNA TGTGCCAGCAGCCAGGGGCTAGCGGCGGTCTTC.

The rearrangement links TRBV30 to TRBJ2-2; 7 bases agree with TRBD2. Germline-derived CDR1 and CDR2 are GTSNPN and SVGIG (reference sequence). The J segment lost 6 bases and the V segment lost 3 bases, leaving 10 bases of the junction unmatched. The CDR3 is 15 residues long. In nucleotides, the CDR3 is TGTGCCTGGAGCTCTCCCGGGGGAGGGGCCGGGGAGCTGTTTTTT. It codes for CAWSSPGGGAGELFF.

In the case of this clone: This sample also contains other DNA sequences that code for the same CDR3. CDR3 in amino acids: CASSPSTDTQYF. The DNA for the CDR3 is TGTGCCAGCAGCCCAAGCACAGATACGCAGTATTTT. The chain joins TRBV27 to TRBJ2-3; D gene ambiguous. The CDR3 totals 12 residues. CDR1 is MNHEY and CDR2 is SMNVEV in the germline V gene (reference sequence). The germline V and J ends were trimmed by 6 bases and 0 bases, with 4 bases remaining between them.

V usage is TRBV4-3 and J usage is TRBJ2-1, with D perhaps TRBD1 (7 bases). The CDR3 sequence is 17 residues long. Germline values: CDR1 LGHNA, CDR2 YSLEER. Between the trimmed V and J ends, which lost 2 bases and 0 bases, there was a span of 14 bases. The CDR3 loop reads CASSQYYQGGSYNEQFF. DNA of the CDR3: TGCGCCAGCAGCCAATATTATCAGGGGGGCTCCTACAATGAGCAGTTCTTC.

The CDR3 reads CASSVGYNSNQPQHF. The CDR3 DNA is TGTGCCAGCAGCGTAGGTTACAATAGCAATCAGCCCCAGCATTTT. This chain connects TRBV9 to TRBJ1-5; unclear D gene. CDR1 is SGDLS, CDR2 YYNGEE, per germline. There are 15 residues in the CDR3. Trimming took 0 bases from V and 0 from J, leaving 7 bases between them.

The chain uses TRBV2 and TRBJ2-2, with TRBD2 identical over 11 bases. The germline V gene encodes CDR1 SNHLY and CDR2 FYNNEI. The CDR3 is 16 residues long. The J segment lost 0 bases and the V segment lost 10 bases, leaving 7 bases of the junction unmatched. As DNA, the CDR3 is TGTGCCATCTTTATAGCGGGGGGGACGAACACCGGGGAGCTGTTTTTT. It yields the protein CAIFIAGGTNTGELFF.

The chain recombines TRBV4-3 with TRBJ1-1; D is uncertain. The ends were cut back, 0 bases at V and 6 bases at J, with 8 bases in the middle. In germline, CDR1 is LGHNA, CDR2 YSLEER. The CDR3 length is 13 residues. The CDR3 here is CASSQEPEAEAFF. CDR3 nucleotides: TGCGCCAGCAGCCAAGAGCCCGAGGCTGAAGCTTTCTTT.

This clone was seen a handful of times. This sequence joins TRBV5-6 and TRBJ1-1; maybe TRBD1 (6 bases). Deletions cut 1 base from V and 9 bases from J, with 13 bases between. Germline lookup yields CDR1 SGHDT and CDR2 YYEEEE. The CDR3 is 13 amino acids. The CDR3: CASSLSAGAKAFF. The DNA for the CDR3 is TGTGCCAGCAGCTTGAGTGCGGGGGCGAAAGCTTTCTTT.

This clone was detected only once. The CDR3 coding sequence is TGCGCCAGCAGCCAAGGTCTCAATGAAAAACTGTTTTTT. Translated, it gives CASSQGLNEKLFF. The chain joins TRBV4-3 to TRBJ1-4, with D hard to call. V lost 1 base to trimming and J lost 5 bases, with 5 bases between them. The CDR3 extends over 13 amino acids. Germline CDR1 and CDR2: LGHNA and YSLEER.

This clone was seen a few times. The V and J genes are TRBV19 and TRBJ1-4, with 9 bases fitting TRBD1. The CDR3 spans 14 residues. V gave up 6 bases and J gave up 14 bases; unmatched junction bases: 13. Germline CDR1 reads LNHDA; CDR2 reads SQIVND (reference sequence). CDR3 bases: TGTGCCAGTAGGCCCGGGACAGGGTTTTGGTACCTGTTTTTT. This gives the protein CASRPGTGFWYLFF.

The chain uses TRBV27 and TRBJ2-1; D is uncertain. Germline V lookup: CDR1 MNHEY, CDR2 SMNVEV (reference sequence). The CDR3 runs 13 residues. Trimming stripped 1 base from V and 8 bases from J, with 9 bases between. The CDR3 spells CASSLLLADEQFF. The CDR3 DNA reads TGTGCCAGCAGTTTATTGCTGGCGGATGAGCAGTTCTTC.

This chain connects TRBV5-1 to TRBJ1-4, with 7 bases aligning to TRBD1. This CDR3 is 13 amino acids long. V was pared by 4 bases and J by 8 bases, with 5 bases of the junction left unmatched. CDR1 is SGHRS and CDR2 is YFSETQ in the germline V gene. The CDR3 here is CASSLTGREKLFF. DNA for the CDR3: TGCGCCAGCAGCCTGACAGGGAGAGAAAAACTGTTTTTT.

The rearrangement joins TRBV28 to TRBJ2-7; D ambiguous. The germline V gene encodes CDR1 MDHEN and CDR2 SYDVKM. CDR3 length: 12 residues. V lost 5 bases to trimming and J lost 2 bases, with 7 bases between them. This CDR3 reads CASSPPAYEQYF. The CDR3 DNA reads as TGTGCCAGCAGTCCCCCTGCCTACGAGCAGTACTTC.

The chain joins TRBV25-1 to TRBJ2-1; 10 positions agree with TRBD2. Trimming removed 6 bases from V and 1 base from J; junction bases left unmatched: 3. Germline V gives CDR1 MGHDK, CDR2 SYGVNS. This CDR3 is built from 15 residues. CDR3 coding DNA: TGTGCCAGCAGAGGACTAGCGGAATCCTACAATGAGCAGTTCTTC. It specifies CASRGLAESYNEQFF.

V gene TRBV5-1 combines with J gene TRBJ2-2; 14 bases agree with TRBD2. V lost 2 bases, J lost 1 base, and 1 base stayed unmatched. Per the germline V gene, CDR1 is SGHRS and CDR2 is YFSETQ. This CDR3 contains 17 residues. The CDR3 spells CASSFGTSGRNTGELFF. For the CDR3, the DNA is TGCGCCAGCAGCTTTGGGACTAGCGGGAGGAACACCGGGGAGCTGTTTTTT.

The V and J genes are TRBV5-4 and TRBJ2-1, with 10 bases fitting TRBD2. The CDR3 is 16 residues long. Germline values: CDR1 SGHNT, CDR2 YYREEE (reference sequence). J lost 5 bases, V lost 3 bases, and 8 bases had no gene match. CDR3 DNA: TGTGCCAGCAGCTCATGGACTAGCGGCAAAAACAATGAGCAGTTCTTC. It encodes CASSSWTSGKNNEQFF.

The chain couples TRBV28 to TRBJ2-7, with 7 bases aligning to TRBD2. V gave up 7 bases and J gave up 6 bases; unmatched junction bases: 18. CDR3 length: 16 amino acids. Germline assignment: CDR1 MDHEN and CDR2 SYDVKM. CDR3 coding DNA: TGTGCCAGCAACCCCGAGGAGAGCGGGAATCAAGTCGAGCAGTACTTC. Translating it yields CASNPEESGNQVEQYF.

The chain employs TRBV10-3 and TRBJ1-2; D possibly corresponds to TRBD1 (5 bases). Germline-derived CDR1 and CDR2 are ENHRY and SYGVKD. V lost 2 bases and J 5 bases, leaving 9 bases between the germline ends. The CDR3 is 13 residues long. This CDR3 reads CAISETGLYGYTF. For the CDR3, the DNA is TGTGCCATCAGTGAGACAGGACTATATGGCTACACCTTC.

The chain has TRBV29-1 and TRBJ2-3, with a tentative D call TRBD2 (6 bases). Trimming left V 7 bases short and J 3 bases short, with 11 bases between. The CDR3 loop spans 12 amino acids. The germline gives CDR1 SQVTM, CDR2 ANQGSEA. The DNA for the CDR3 is TGCAGCGGCGACGGGGGAACAGATACGCAGTATTTT. The encoded protein is CSGDGGTDTQYF.